This TCR beta chain was retrieved from a study of blood T cell repertoires in COVID-19. About the study: Italy, Spain and the United States were the sources of the convalescent and acute COVID-19 samples. Nucleic acid was either cDNA or gDNA, and it came from T cells, B-cell-depleted T cells, or PBMCs.

In the authors' methods: Estimation of nucleated cell counts relied on the amplification of reference gene primers. Only in-frame clones appear in the TCRdb table, and some are missing; sequencing was by immunoSEQ multiplex PCR. The V and J calls and clone size come from that table; D and trimming were worked out from the DNA. Among over 100,000 clones listed, 87% were seen once. The CDR3 covers 13 residues. From germline, CDR1 is SNHLY and CDR2 FYNNEI. Trimming removed 3 bases from V and 0 bases from J, with 6 bases in between. The TCR sequence derives from a man in his fifties with active COVID-19. Material: peripheral blood. The rearrangement uses TRBV2 and TRBJ2-7, with D perhaps TRBD1 (5 bases). CDR3 sequence reads: CASSDRVSYEQYF. The CDR3 DNA reads as TGTGCCAGCAGTGACAGGGTCTCCTACGAGCAGTACTTC.